This T cell receptor (beta chain) was identified during a study of beta chain features in type 1 diabetes. Findings and caveats of the study: Moderate yet significant TCRB CDR3 shortening was seen in Type 1 diabetes patients in all four CD4+ subsets. Patients' naive, central memory and regulatory TCRB repertoires appeared more alike than those of healthy donors.

Concerning this clone itself: The antigen is undetermined.

Expressed TCRB transcripts were sequenced because the entire RNA isolate underwent reverse transcription. The repertoire was sequenced with immunoSEQ multiplex PCR; TCRdb's copy has only in-frame clones and lacks some. The table shows 130,000 or so clones, with 7% to 10% occurring only once. V gave up 4 bases and J gave up 4 bases, with 13 bases separating them. Germline CDR1 SGHAT, CDR2 FQNNGV. The CDR3 has 14 residues. V usage is TRBV11-2 and J usage is TRBJ2-5, with D possibly being TRBD2 (5 bases). The sequencing input was central memory CD4+ T cells from blood. This clonotype originated in a man aged 25-40 years with type 1 diabetes. CDR3 DNA sequence: TGTGCCAGCAGCTGGACTCCCTCGGGAGAGACCCAGTACTTC. Protein sequence: CASSWTPSGETQYF.